The source of this T cell receptor beta chain is a study of cytomegalovirus exposure and HLA in healthy donors. Primers: 60 Vbeta forward and 13 Jbeta reverse. TCRdb's copy holds only in-frame clones and misses some; the assay was immunoSEQ multiplex PCR. Of about 230,000 clones listed, just under 85% are singletons. The CDR3 runs 15 residues. The ends lost 4 bases at V and 7 bases at J; junction bases unmatched: 8. Germline CDR1 is SGHDT and CDR2 is YYEEEE. The study, taken as a whole, reports: A prior analysis recorded that most TCR beta V segments were productive about 87% or about 30% of the time. Later genetic work tied a missense DCLRE1C variant to beta-chain V and J trimming.

This clone has just a few counts. The antigen is undetermined. The TCR was taken from a woman in her thirties or forties in good health and CMV-seronegative. This rearrangement joins TRBV5-6 to TRBJ2-2; 9 nucleotides agree with TRBD1. Material: PBMCs. The CDR3 loop is CASSTGTGRNGELFF. CDR3 coding DNA: TGTGCCAGCAGCACCGGGACAGGGAGGAACGGGGAGCTGTTTTTT.